A selection of T cell receptor beta chains follows, all from one sample in a study of blood T cell repertoires in COVID-19. The data were produced by immunoSEQ multiplex PCR, yet TCRdb's version contains in-frame clones alone and is incomplete. The table shows roughly 300,000 clones, with around 90% occurring only once. Specimen: PBMCs or T cells enriched from blood (not recorded which). The source of these receptors is a woman aged 30 to 39 who had recovered from COVID-19. Each CDR3 is given with its conserved first and last residue. Fields, in order: D gene, V gene, J gene, clone size, CDR3 protein, CDR3 DNA. The D gene is left open where the match is weak. The size of a clone is reported for some rows only, either as once, few or many, or as a class for expanded clones.

d_gene: TRBD2
v_gene: TRBV10-1
j_gene: TRBJ2-7
abundance: -
CDR3aa: CASSAAGGSYEQYF
CDR3nt: TGCGCCAGCAGTGCAGCGGGAGGGTCCTACGAGCAGTACTTC

d_gene: -
v_gene: TRBV7-9
j_gene: TRBJ2-7
abundance: many
CDR3aa: CASSLTGDEQYF
CDR3nt: TGTGCCAGCAGCTTAACGGGGGACGAGCAGTACTTC

d_gene: TRBD1
v_gene: TRBV28
j_gene: TRBJ1-4
abundance: few
CDR3aa: CASSPGTVNEKLFF
CDR3nt: TGTGCCAGCAGTCCCGGGACAGTGAATGAAAAACTGTTTTTT

d_gene: TRBD1
v_gene: TRBV6-6
j_gene: TRBJ2-5
abundance: -
CDR3aa: CASSWGQGEETQYF
CDR3nt: TGTGCCAGCAGTTGGGGACAGGGAGAAGAGACCCAGTACTTC

d_gene: TRBD1
v_gene: TRBV24-1
j_gene: TRBJ2-5
abundance: -
CDR3aa: CATSDPGTGVETQYF
CDR3nt: TGTGCCACCAGTGACCCCGGGACAGGGGTTGAGACCCAGTACTTC

d_gene: TRBD1
v_gene: TRBV11-2
j_gene: TRBJ2-7
abundance: -
CDR3aa: CASSSGQGPYEQYF
CDR3nt: TGTGCCAGCAGTTCGGGACAGGGCCCCTACGAGCAGTACTTC

d_gene: TRBD2
v_gene: TRBV9
j_gene: TRBJ2-1
abundance: -
CDR3aa: CASSPTSGSYNEQFF
CDR3nt: TGTGCCAGCAGCCCGACTAGCGGCTCCTACAATGAGCAGTTCTTC

d_gene: TRBD1
v_gene: TRBV28
j_gene: TRBJ1-2
abundance: -
CDR3aa: CASSSVTGGTGGGYTF
CDR3nt: TGTGCCAGCAGTTCTGTGACAGGGGGCACTGGCGGAGGCTACACCTTC

d_gene: -
v_gene: TRBV7-9
j_gene: TRBJ2-7
abundance: -
CDR3aa: CASSLEAQGHEQYF
CDR3nt: TGTGCCAGCAGCTTAGAAGCACAGGGACACGAGCAGTACTTC

d_gene: -
v_gene: TRBV25-1
j_gene: TRBJ1-2
abundance: -
CDR3aa: CASGSLAYGYTF
CDR3nt: TGTGCCAGCGGTTCATTAGCCTATGGCTACACCTTC

d_gene: -
v_gene: TRBV9
j_gene: TRBJ2-7
abundance: -
CDR3aa: CASSVALGGFPYEQYF
CDR3nt: TGTGCCAGCAGCGTAGCTCTGGGCGGGTTTCCCTACGAGCAGTACTTC

d_gene: TRBD2
v_gene: TRBV5-4
j_gene: TRBJ2-7
abundance: -
CDR3aa: CASSQGTSGTYEQYF
CDR3nt: TGTGCCAGCAGCCAGGGGACTAGCGGGACTTACGAGCAGTACTTC

d_gene: -
v_gene: TRBV25-1
j_gene: TRBJ2-5
abundance: -
CDR3aa: CASSGRPSEETQYF
CDR3nt: TGTGCCAGCAGTGGGCGGCCTTCGGAAGAGACCCAGTACTTC

d_gene: TRBD2
v_gene: TRBV6-2/TRBV6-3
j_gene: TRBJ2-7
abundance: -
CDR3aa: CASSYSELAGDEQYF
CDR3nt: TGTGCCAGCAGTTACTCGGAACTAGCGGGTGACGAGCAGTACTTC

d_gene: -
v_gene: TRBV19
j_gene: TRBJ1-6
abundance: -
CDR3aa: CASIGGAWSNSPLHF
CDR3nt: TGTGCCAGCATCGGGGGGGCATGGAGTAATTCACCCCTCCACTTT

d_gene: TRBD1
v_gene: TRBV5-1
j_gene: TRBJ1-5
abundance: -
CDR3aa: CASSLQGGSNQPQHF
CDR3nt: TGCGCCAGCAGCTTGCAGGGGGGTAGCAATCAGCCCCAGCATTTT

d_gene: -
v_gene: TRBV28
j_gene: TRBJ1-2
abundance: -
CDR3aa: CASSFEAASAVYGYTF
CDR3nt: TGTGCCAGCAGTTTTGAGGCAGCGTCTGCGGTCTATGGCTACACCTTC

d_gene: -
v_gene: TRBV4-1
j_gene: TRBJ1-4
abundance: few
CDR3aa: CASSQDYDGGGDEKLFF
CDR3nt: TGCGCCAGCAGCCAAGATTACGACGGGGGAGGAGATGAAAAACTGTTTTTT

d_gene: TRBD1
v_gene: TRBV10-3
j_gene: TRBJ1-1
abundance: -
CDR3aa: CATEDRGSAEAFF
CDR3nt: TGTGCCACTGAAGACAGGGGGTCGGCTGAAGCTTTCTTT

d_gene: -
v_gene: TRBV19
j_gene: TRBJ1-5
abundance: -
CDR3aa: CASNTGNRPQHF
CDR3nt: TGTGCCAGTAATACAGGGAATCGGCCCCAGCATTTT

d_gene: -
v_gene: TRBV4-1
j_gene: TRBJ1-6
abundance: -
CDR3aa: CASSQDRGGSSYNSPLHF
CDR3nt: TGCGCCAGCAGCCAAGATCGAGGGGGAAGCTCCTATAATTCACCCCTCCACTTT

d_gene: -
v_gene: TRBV11-2
j_gene: TRBJ1-1
abundance: -
CDR3aa: CASSLGQMNTEAFF
CDR3nt: TGTGCCAGCAGCCTGGGGCAGATGAACACTGAAGCTTTCTTT

d_gene: TRBD1
v_gene: TRBV3-1/TRBV3-2
j_gene: TRBJ2-7
abundance: -
CDR3aa: CASSLPGQGTYEQYF
CDR3nt: TGTGCCAGCAGTCTCCCGGGACAGGGAACCTACGAGCAGTACTTC

d_gene: -
v_gene: TRBV5-1
j_gene: TRBJ2-7
abundance: once
CDR3aa: CASSLEQTYEQYF
CDR3nt: TGCGCCAGCAGCTTGGAACAGACCTACGAGCAGTACTTC

d_gene: -
v_gene: TRBV11-2
j_gene: TRBJ1-4
abundance: once
CDR3aa: CASSLSDSEKLFF
CDR3nt: TGTGCCAGCAGCTTGAGCGACAGTGAAAAACTGTTTTTT

d_gene: -
v_gene: TRBV4-3
j_gene: TRBJ1-2
abundance: once
CDR3aa: CASSQDKVGRGHLYGYTF
CDR3nt: TGCGCCAGCAGCCAAGATAAGGTTGGTAGGGGACACCTCTATGGCTACACCTTC

d_gene: TRBD2
v_gene: TRBV3-1/TRBV3-2
j_gene: TRBJ2-7
abundance: once
CDR3aa: CASSPALAGYEQYF
CDR3nt: TGTGCCAGCAGCCCCGCACTAGCGGGGTACGAGCAGTACTTC

d_gene: -
v_gene: TRBV9
j_gene: TRBJ1-3
abundance: -
CDR3aa: CASSDDYVGNTIYF
CDR3nt: TGTGCCAGCAGCGATGACTATGTCGGAAACACCATATATTTT

d_gene: -
v_gene: TRBV25-1
j_gene: TRBJ1-1
abundance: once
CDR3aa: CASSVRADIRGTEAFF
CDR3nt: TGTGCCAGCAGTGTCAGGGCGGACATAAGGGGCACTGAAGCTTTCTTT

d_gene: -
v_gene: TRBV27
j_gene: TRBJ1-5
abundance: -
CDR3aa: CASSLSRGNQPQHF
CDR3nt: TGTGCCAGCAGTTTGAGCAGGGGCAATCAGCCCCAGCATTTT

d_gene: TRBD1
v_gene: TRBV18
j_gene: TRBJ2-7
abundance: -
CDR3aa: CASSPSRGPYEQYF
CDR3nt: TGTGCCAGCTCACCGTCCAGGGGGCCCTACGAGCAGTACTTC